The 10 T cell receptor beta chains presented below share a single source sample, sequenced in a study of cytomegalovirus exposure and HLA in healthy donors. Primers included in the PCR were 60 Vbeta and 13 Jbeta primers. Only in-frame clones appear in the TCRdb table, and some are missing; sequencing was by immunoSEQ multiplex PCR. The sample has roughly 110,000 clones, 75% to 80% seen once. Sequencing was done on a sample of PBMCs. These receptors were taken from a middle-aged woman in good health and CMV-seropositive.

CDR3 nucleotides: TGCGCCAGCAGCCAAGATCAAGCGTCCAATGAGCAGTTCTTC. It codes for CASSQDQASNEQFF. The chain has TRBV4-1 and TRBJ2-1; D unresolved. V gave up 0 bases and J gave up 6 bases, with 9 bases separating them. The CDR3 has 14 amino acids. Per germline, CDR1 MGHRA and CDR2 YSYEKL.

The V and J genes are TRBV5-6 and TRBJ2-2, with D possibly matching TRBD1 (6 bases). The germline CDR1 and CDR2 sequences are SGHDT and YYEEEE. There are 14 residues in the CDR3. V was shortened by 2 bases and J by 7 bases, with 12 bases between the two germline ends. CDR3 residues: CASSLRTVIGELFF. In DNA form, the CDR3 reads TGTGCCAGCAGCTTACGGACAGTTATCGGGGAGCTGTTTTTT.

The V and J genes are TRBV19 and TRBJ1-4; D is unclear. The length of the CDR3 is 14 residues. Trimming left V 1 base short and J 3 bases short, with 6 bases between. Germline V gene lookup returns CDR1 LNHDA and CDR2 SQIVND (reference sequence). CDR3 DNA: TGTGCCAGTAGTATAGTACATTCTAATGAAAAACTGTTTTTT. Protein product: CASSIVHSNEKLFF.

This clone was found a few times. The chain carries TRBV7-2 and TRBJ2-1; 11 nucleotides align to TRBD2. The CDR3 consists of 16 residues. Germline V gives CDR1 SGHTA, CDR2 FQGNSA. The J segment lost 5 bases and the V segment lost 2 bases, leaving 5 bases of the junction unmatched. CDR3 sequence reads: CASSLWGLAVNNEQFF. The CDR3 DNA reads TGTGCCAGCAGCTTATGGGGACTAGCGGTGAACAATGAGCAGTTCTTC.

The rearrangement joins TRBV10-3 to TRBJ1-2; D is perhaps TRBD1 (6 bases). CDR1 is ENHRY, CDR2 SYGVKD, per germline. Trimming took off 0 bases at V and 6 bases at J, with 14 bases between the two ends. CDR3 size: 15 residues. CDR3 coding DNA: TGTGCCATCAGTGAGTCCGGGCTGGGGGCCCATGGCTACACCTTC. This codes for CAISESGLGAHGYTF.

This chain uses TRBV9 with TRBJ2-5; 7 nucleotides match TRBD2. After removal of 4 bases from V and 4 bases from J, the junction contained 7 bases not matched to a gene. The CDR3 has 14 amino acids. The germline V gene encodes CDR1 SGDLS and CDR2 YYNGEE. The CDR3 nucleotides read TGTGCCAGCAGCCCCCGGGACTACTCAGAGACCCAGTACTTC. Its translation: CASSPRDYSETQYF.

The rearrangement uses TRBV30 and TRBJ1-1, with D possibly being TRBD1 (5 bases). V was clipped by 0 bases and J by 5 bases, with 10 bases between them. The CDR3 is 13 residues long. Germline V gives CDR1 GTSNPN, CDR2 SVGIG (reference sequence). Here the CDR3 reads CAWSVLGGTEAFF. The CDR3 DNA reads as TGTGCCTGGAGTGTACTCGGGGGGACTGAAGCTTTCTTT.

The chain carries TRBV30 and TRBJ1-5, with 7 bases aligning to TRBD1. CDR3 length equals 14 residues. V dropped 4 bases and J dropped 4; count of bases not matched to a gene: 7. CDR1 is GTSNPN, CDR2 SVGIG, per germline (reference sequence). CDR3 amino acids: CAWNGQDLNQPQHF. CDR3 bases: TGTGCCTGGAACGGACAGGACCTTAATCAGCCCCAGCATTTT.

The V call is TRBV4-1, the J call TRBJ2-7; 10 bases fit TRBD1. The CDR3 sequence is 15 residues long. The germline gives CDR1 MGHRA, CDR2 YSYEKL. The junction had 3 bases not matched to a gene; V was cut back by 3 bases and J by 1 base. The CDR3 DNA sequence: TGCGCCAGCAGCCACGGGACAGGGGCTTCCTACGAGCAGTACTTC. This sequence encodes CASSHGTGASYEQYF.

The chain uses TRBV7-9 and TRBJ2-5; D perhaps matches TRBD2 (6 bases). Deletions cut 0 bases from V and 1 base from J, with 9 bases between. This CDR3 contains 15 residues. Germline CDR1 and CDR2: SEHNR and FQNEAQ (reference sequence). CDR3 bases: TGTGCCAGCAGCTTAGCTACCGGGGGCCAAGAGACCCAGTACTTC. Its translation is CASSLATGGQETQYF.